The rows below give T cell receptor beta chains drawn from one sample of a study of a mutant IDH1 vaccine in newly diagnosed glioma. No antigen has been identified for these receptors. The method was immunoSEQ multiplex PCR; TCRdb's version includes in-frame clones alone and lacks a portion of them. In the table there are 50,000 to 55,000 clones, roughly 78% of which are singletons. The sample here was PBMCs, taken from a glioma patient whose treatment included an IDH1 peptide vaccine. Receptors originate from a man aged 45-65 years with glioma. Both conserved end residues are part of each CDR3. D genes are given only for firm matches. The size entry is marked missing in some rows and otherwise reads once, few, many or a size class.

>-|TRBJ1-1|TRBV6-1|-
TGTGCCAGCAGTGTGGACAACCAGCAAGGTGAAGCTTTCTTT
CASSVDNQQGEAFF
>-|TRBJ2-7|TRBV28|TRBD2
TGTGCCAGCAGGTACGGGACGGGGGGGACCTACGAGCAGTACTTC
CASRYGTGGTYEQYF
>-|TRBJ2-1|TRBV5-4|TRBD2
TGTGCCAGCAGCCCGGGACTAGCCGTTTTTAATGAGCAGTTCTTC
CASSPGLAVFNEQFF
>-|TRBJ1-1|TRBV5-5|TRBD1
TGTGCCAGCAGCTTGGCCCCAGGGGGTAACACTGAAGCTTTCTTT
CASSLAPGGNTEAFF
>-|TRBJ2-5|TRBV19|-
TGTGCCAGTAGTATAGTCTGGGGGAGGGAGACCCAGTACTTC
CASSIVWGRETQYF
>few|TRBJ1-2|TRBV30|-
TGTGCCTGGAGAGGAGACGTCTATGGCTACACCTTC
CAWRGDVYGYTF
>-|TRBJ1-1|TRBV10-3|-
TGTGCCATCAGGGGCGGAAGTTCCTCAATGAACACTGAAGCTTTCTTT
CAIRGGSSSMNTEAFF
>-|TRBJ2-7|TRBV9|-
TGTGCCAGCAGCGTAGCGGCAGGAACCTACGAGCAGTACTTC
CASSVAAGTYEQYF
>-|TRBJ1-2|TRBV30|-
TGTGCCTGGAGTCCCGATAAGACAGGAGCGGGCGGTGGCTACACCTTC
CAWSPDKTGAGGGYTF
>few|TRBJ1-3|TRBV29-1|-
TGCAGCGTCTCCGGACAGACCTCTGGAAACACCATATATTTT
CSVSGQTSGNTIYF
>-|TRBJ2-1|TRBV2|TRBD1
TGTGCCAGCAGGGCGAGACGGGACAGCTCCTACAATGAGCAGTTCTTC
CASRARRDSSYNEQFF
>-|TRBJ2-3|TRBV27|TRBD1
TGTGCCAGCAGTTCAGGACAGGGGAGAGATACGCAGTATTTT
CASSSGQGRDTQYF
>once|TRBJ2-1|TRBV5-1|TRBD2
TGCGCCAGCAGCTCGAGCGGGGAGTCCTACAATGAGCAGTTCTTC
CASSSSGESYNEQFF
>-|TRBJ2-7|TRBV5-6|TRBD2
TGTGCCAGCAGCCGCGGCGGGGGTACCTACGAGCAGTACTTC
CASSRGGGTYEQYF
>once|TRBJ1-2|TRBV2|-
TGTGCCAGCAGCTCCTCCACTGTGGGCTACACCTTC
CASSSSTVGYTF
>-|TRBJ1-4|TRBV10-3|TRBD1
TGTGCCATCAGGGCCGGGACAGGGGGCGAAAGTAATGAAAAACTGTTTTTT
CAIRAGTGGESNEKLFF
>-|TRBJ2-2|TRBV12-5|TRBD1
TGTGCTAGTGGTTTGGTTACGACAGGGGAGGTCGGGGAGCTGTTTTTT
CASGLVTTGEVGELFF
>-|TRBJ2-2|TRBV11-3|TRBD1
TGTGCCAGCAGCCCACGACAGGGGGCGAACACCGGGGAGCTGTTTTTT
CASSPRQGANTGELFF
>-|TRBJ1-5|TRBV7-9|TRBD1
TGTGCCAGCAGCTCATTGGGACAGCCCAATCAGCCCCAGCATTTT
CASSSLGQPNQPQHF
>-|TRBJ2-1|TRBV27|TRBD2
TGTGCCAGCAGCAACCTTGGGTTCTGGGGGGGTAATGAGCAGTTCTTC
CASSNLGFWGGNEQFF
>-|TRBJ2-1|TRBV19|TRBD1
TGTGCCACCAAGGACAGGGGTCCGGCCTACAATGAGCAGTTCTTC
CATKDRGPAYNEQFF
>-|TRBJ1-1|TRBV6-1|TRBD1
TGTGCCAGCAGTCCAGCAGGGGGCAGGACTGAAGCTTTCTTT
CASSPAGGRTEAFF
>-|TRBJ1-6|TRBV9|TRBD1
TGTGCCAGCAGCGTTCTCGACAGGGAGGATAATTCACCCCTCCACTTT
CASSVLDREDNSPLHF
>-|TRBJ2-5|TRBV29-1|TRBD2
TGCAGCGTTGGGCATAGCGGGGCCTCGGAGACCCAGTACTTC
CSVGHSGASETQYF
>-|TRBJ2-7|TRBV18|-
TGTGCCAGCTCACCGGGGCGGGCCGACTACGAGCAGTACTTC
CASSPGRADYEQYF
>-|TRBJ2-3|TRBV27|-
TGTGCCAGCAGTTGGACAGAAACAGATACGCAGTATTTT
CASSWTETDTQYF
>-|TRBJ2-5|TRBV15|-
TGTGCCACCAGCAGAGTAGGTCCGGAAGAGACCCAGTACTTC
CATSRVGPEETQYF
>-|TRBJ1-5|TRBV30|-
TGTGCCTGGAGTGAAGGCCCCCTCAGCCCCCAGCATTTT
CAWSEGPLSPQHF
>-|TRBJ1-2|TRBV6-5|-
TGTGCCAGCACGACAAACAGGGATAACTATGGCTACACCTTC
CASTTNRDNYGYTF
>once|TRBJ1-5|TRBV2|-
TGTGCCAGCAGTCTGGGGGGGGGCAATCAGCCCCAGCATTTT
CASSLGGGNQPQHF
>-|TRBJ1-2|TRBV18|-
TGTGCCAGCTCGAGAGGGAGGGGAGACTATGGCTACACCTTC
CASSRGRGDYGYTF
>-|TRBJ2-1|TRBV5-1|-
TGCGCCAGCAGCTTGACTACCTTTCTTCTCTATGAGCAGTTCTTC
CASSLTTFLLYEQFF
>once|TRBJ1-1|TRBV19|TRBD1
TGTGCCAGTAGTACGCGGACAGGGCTGAACACTGAAGCTTTCTTT
CASSTRTGLNTEAFF
>-|TRBJ1-4|TRBV9|-
TGTGCCAGCAGCGCCAACAGTATACCTAATGAAAAACTGTTTTTT
CASSANSIPNEKLFF
>few|TRBJ2-7|TRBV20-1|-
TGCAGTACAACAGACTCCTACGAGCAGTACTTC
CSTTDSYEQYF
>-|TRBJ1-1|TRBV30|-
TGTGCCTGGAGGATCATGAACACTGAAGCTTTCTTT
CAWRIMNTEAFF
>-|TRBJ1-4|TRBV7-8|TRBD1
TGTGCCAGCAGCGACCGGGACAGGGCTTTAGGGGAAAAACTGTTTTTT
CASSDRDRALGEKLFF
>-|TRBJ1-2|TRBV2|-
TGTGCCAGCAGTGCTGGACAGTCGAACTATGGCTACACCTTC
CASSAGQSNYGYTF